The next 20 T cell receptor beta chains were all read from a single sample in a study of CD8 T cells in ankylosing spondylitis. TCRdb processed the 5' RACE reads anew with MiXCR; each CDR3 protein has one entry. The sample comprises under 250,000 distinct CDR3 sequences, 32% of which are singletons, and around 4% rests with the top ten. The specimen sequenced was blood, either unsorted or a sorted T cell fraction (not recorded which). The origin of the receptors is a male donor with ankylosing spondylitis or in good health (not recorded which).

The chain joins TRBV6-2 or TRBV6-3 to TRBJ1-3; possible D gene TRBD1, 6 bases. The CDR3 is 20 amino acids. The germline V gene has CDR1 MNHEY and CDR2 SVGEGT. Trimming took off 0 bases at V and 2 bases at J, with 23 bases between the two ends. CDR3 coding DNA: TGTGCCAGCAGTTACTCGATAATTGGCAGGGGAAGGAGTACTGGAAACACCATATATTTT. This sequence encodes CASSYSIIGRGRSTGNTIYF.

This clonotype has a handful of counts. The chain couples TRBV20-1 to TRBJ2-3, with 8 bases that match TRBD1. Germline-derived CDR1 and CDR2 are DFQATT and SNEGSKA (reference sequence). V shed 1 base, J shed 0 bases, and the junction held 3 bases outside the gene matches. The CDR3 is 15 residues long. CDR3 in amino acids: CSARGDRRSTDTQYF. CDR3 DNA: TGCAGTGCTAGAGGGGACAGGCGCAGCACAGATACGCAGTATTTT.

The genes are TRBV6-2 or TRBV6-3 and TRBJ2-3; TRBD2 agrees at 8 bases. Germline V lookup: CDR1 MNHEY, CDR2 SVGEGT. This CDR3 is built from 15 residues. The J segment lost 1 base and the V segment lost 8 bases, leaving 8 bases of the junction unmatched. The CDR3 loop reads CASEEAGARTDTQYF. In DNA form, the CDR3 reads TGTGCCAGCGAGGAAGCGGGGGCCCGCACAGATACGCAGTATTTT.

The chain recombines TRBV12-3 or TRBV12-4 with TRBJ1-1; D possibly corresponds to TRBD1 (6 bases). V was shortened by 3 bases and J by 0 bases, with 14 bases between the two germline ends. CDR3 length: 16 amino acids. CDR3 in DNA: TGTGCCAGCAGTTTTGAACGAGACAGGATGAACACTGAAGCTTTCTTT. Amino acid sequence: CASSFERDRMNTEAFF.

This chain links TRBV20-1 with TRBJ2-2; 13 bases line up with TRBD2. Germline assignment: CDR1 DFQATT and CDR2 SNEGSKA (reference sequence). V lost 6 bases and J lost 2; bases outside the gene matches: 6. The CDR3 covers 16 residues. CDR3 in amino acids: CSAYGTSGINTGELFF. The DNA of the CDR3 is TGCAGTGCCTACGGGACTAGCGGGATCAACACCGGGGAGCTGTTTTTT.

For the CDR3, the DNA is TGTGCCAGCAGCTTAGGTTCGATTGCAGATACGCAGTATTTT. Translation: CASSLGSIADTQYF. The J gene is TRBJ2-3, the V gene TRBV7-2; no firm D call. The CDR3 is 14 residues long. V lost 1 base to trimming and J lost 4 bases, with 9 bases between them. Germline V gene data show CDR1 as SGHTA and CDR2 as FQGNSA. Full variable domain (missing parts from reference TRBV7-2 and TRBJ2-3): GAGVSQSPSNKVTEKGKDVELRCDPISGHTALYWYRQSLGQGLEFLIYFQGNSAPDKSGLPSDRFSAERTGGSVSTLTIQRTQQEDSAVYLCASSLGSIADTQYFGPGTRLTVL.

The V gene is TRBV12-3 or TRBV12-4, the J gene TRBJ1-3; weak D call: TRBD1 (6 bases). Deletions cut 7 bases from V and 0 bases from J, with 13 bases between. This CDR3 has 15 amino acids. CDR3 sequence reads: CASTPRDISGNTIYF. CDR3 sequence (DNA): TGTGCCAGCACCCCTAGGGACATCTCTGGAAACACCATATATTTT.

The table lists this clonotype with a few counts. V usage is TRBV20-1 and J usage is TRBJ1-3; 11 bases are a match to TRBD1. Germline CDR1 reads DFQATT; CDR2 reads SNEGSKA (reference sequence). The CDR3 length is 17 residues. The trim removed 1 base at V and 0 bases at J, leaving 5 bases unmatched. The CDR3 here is CSARAQGQGVSGNTIYF. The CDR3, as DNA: TGCAGTGCTAGAGCGCAGGGACAGGGGGTCTCTGGAAACACCATATATTTT.

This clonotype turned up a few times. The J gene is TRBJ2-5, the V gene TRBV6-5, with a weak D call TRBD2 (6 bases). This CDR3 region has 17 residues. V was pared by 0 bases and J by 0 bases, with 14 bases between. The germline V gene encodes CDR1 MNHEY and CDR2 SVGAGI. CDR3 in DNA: TGTGCCAGCAGTTACTCGATTTCAGCGGGCCACCAAGAGACCCAGTACTTC. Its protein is CASSYSISAGHQETQYF.

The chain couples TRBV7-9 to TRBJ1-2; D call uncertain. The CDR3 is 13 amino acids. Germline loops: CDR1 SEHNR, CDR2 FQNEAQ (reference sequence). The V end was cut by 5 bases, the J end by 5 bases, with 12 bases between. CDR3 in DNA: TGTGCCAGCAGCCACGGCGTCGGTTATGGCTACACCTTC. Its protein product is CASSHGVGYGYTF. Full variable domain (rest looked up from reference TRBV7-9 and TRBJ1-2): DTGVSQNPRHKITKRGQNVTFRCDPISEHNRLYWYRQTLGQGPEFLTYFQNEAQLEKSRLLSDRFSAERPKGSFSTLEIQRTEQGDSAMYLCASSHGVGYGYTFGSGTRLTVV.

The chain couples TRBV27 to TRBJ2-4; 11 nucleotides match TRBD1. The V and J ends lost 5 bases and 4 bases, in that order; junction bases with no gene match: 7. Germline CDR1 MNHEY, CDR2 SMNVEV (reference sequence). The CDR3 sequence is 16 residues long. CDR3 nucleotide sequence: TGTGCCAGCAGTAGGGGGGGACAGGGGGGAAAAAACATTCAGTACTTC. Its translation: CASSRGGQGGKNIQYF.

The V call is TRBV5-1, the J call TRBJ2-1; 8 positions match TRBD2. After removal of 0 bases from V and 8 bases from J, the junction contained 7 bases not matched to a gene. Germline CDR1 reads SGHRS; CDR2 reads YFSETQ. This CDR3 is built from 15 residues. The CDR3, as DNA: TGCGCCAGCAGCTTGGGTCGAGCGGGGGTTGATGAGCAGTTCTTC. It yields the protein CASSLGRAGVDEQFF.

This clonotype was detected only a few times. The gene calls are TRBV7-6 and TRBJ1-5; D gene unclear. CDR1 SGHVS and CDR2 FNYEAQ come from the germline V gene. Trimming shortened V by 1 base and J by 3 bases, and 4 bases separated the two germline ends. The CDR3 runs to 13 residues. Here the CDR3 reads CASSLDINQPQHF. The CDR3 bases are TGTGCCAGCAGCTTAGATATCAATCAGCCCCAGCATTTT. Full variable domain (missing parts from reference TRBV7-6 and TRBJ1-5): GAGVSQSPRYKVTKRGQDVALRCDPISGHVSLYWYRQALGQGPEFLTYFNYEAQQDKSGLPNDRFSAERPEGSISTLTIQRTEQRDSAMYRCASSLDINQPQHFGDGTRLSIL.

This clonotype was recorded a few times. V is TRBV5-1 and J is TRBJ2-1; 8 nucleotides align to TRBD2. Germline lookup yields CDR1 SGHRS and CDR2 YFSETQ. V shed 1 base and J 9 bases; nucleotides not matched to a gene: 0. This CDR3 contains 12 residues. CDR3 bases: TGCGCCAGCAGCTTGCGGGAGGGTGAGCAGTTCTTC. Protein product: CASSLREGEQFF.

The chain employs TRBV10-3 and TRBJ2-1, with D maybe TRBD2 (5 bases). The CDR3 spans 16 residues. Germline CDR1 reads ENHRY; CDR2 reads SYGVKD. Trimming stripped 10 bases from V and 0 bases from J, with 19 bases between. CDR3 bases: TGTGCCACCAATAGAGGGATAGATAGCTCCTACAATGAGCAGTTCTTC. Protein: CATNRGIDSSYNEQFF.

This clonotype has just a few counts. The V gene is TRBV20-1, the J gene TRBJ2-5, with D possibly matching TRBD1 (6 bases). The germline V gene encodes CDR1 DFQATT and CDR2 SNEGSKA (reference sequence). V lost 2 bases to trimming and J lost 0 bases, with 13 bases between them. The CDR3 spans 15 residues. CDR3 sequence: CSARQSRDNQETQYF. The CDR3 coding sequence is TGCAGTGCTAGACAGAGCCGGGACAACCAAGAGACCCAGTACTTC.

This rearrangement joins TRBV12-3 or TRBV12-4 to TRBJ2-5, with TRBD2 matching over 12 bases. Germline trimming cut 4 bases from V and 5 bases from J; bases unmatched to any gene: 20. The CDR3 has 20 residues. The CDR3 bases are TGTGCCAGCAGTTCCCAGGACAGGGACCGACTAGCGGGGGCGGGGGAGACCCAGTACTTC. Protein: CASSSQDRDRLAGAGETQYF.

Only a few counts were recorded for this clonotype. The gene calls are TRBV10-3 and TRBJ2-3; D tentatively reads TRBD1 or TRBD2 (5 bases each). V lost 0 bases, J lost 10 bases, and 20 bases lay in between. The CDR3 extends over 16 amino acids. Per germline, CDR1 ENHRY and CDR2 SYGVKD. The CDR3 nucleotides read TGTGCCATCAGTGAGTCGACGGGACCAAACCCTGGGTCGCAGTATTTT. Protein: CAISESTGPNPGSQYF.

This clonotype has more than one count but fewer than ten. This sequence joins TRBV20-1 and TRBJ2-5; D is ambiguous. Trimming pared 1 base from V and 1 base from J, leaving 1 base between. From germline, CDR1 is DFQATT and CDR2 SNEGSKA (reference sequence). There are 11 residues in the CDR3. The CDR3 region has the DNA TGCAGTGCTAGAGTCCAAGAGACCCAGTACTTC. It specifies CSARVQETQYF.

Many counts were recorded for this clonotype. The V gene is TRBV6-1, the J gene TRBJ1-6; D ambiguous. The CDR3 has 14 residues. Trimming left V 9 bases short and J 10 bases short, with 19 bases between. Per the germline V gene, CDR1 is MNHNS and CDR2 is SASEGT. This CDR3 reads CASTRGESRSPLHF. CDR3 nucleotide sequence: TGTGCCAGTACCCGAGGCGAGAGCAGGTCACCCCTCCACTTT.